The 32 T cell receptor beta chains below were found in one sample sequenced in a study of response to subunit inactivated influenza vaccine. TCRdb independently ran MiXCR on the RT-PCR reads; one entry per CDR3 protein. The data contain about 800,000 distinct CDR3 sequences, 20% to 25% of them seen just once; the ten biggest clones take up about 10%. The sample here was PBMCs from blood, taken 5 days after vaccination. These TCRs come from a man in his fifties who received an inactivated influenza vaccine.

V is TRBV7-9 and J is TRBJ2-5; D is possibly TRBD1 or TRBD2 (5 bases each). Trimming took off 7 bases at V and 5 bases at J, with 14 bases between the two ends. The CDR3 has 13 residues. From germline, CDR1 is SEHNR and CDR2 FQNEAQ (reference sequence). DNA for the CDR3: TGTGCCAGCACTTACGGGGCCTATGAGACCCAGTACTTC. It is translated as CASTYGAYETQYF.

The chain has TRBV6-2 or TRBV6-3 and TRBJ1-1, with unresolved D. Per germline, CDR1 MNHEY and CDR2 SVGEGT. The CDR3 runs to 15 residues. Between the trimmed V and J ends, which lost 0 bases and 1 base, there was a span of 9 bases. CDR3 nucleotide sequence: TGTGCCAGCAGTTACTCAATGGAGTCGAACACTGAAGCTTTCTTT. As protein: CASSYSMESNTEAFF.

Concerning this clonotype itself: This may come from a read error, since a much larger clone is one base off. The chain is built from TRBV5-5 and TRBJ2-1; D is possibly TRBD1 or TRBD2 (5 bases each). The CDR3 loop spans 13 amino acids. Germline V CDR1 and CDR2: SGHKS, YYEKEE (reference sequence). Trimming took 6 bases from V and 6 from J, leaving 13 bases between them. CDR3 DNA sequence: TGTGCCAGCATCGGGACCCTAGCCAATGAGCAGTTCTTC. Amino acids: CASIGTLANEQFF.

The table lists this clonotype with a few counts. The chain carries TRBV15 and TRBJ2-1, with TRBD2 matching 9 bases. After removal of 2 bases from V and 6 bases from J, the junction contained 11 bases not matched to a gene. This CDR3 has 17 residues. Germline loops: CDR1 LNHNV, CDR2 YYDKDF (reference sequence). CDR3: CATSRLSGTSRVNEQFF. CDR3 nucleotide sequence: TGTGCCACCAGCAGACTATCAGGGACTAGCAGGGTCAATGAGCAGTTCTTC.

The chain couples TRBV5-1 to TRBJ2-4; D gene uncertain. The length of the CDR3 is 15 residues. Germline V gene lookup returns CDR1 SGHRS and CDR2 YFSETQ. With 4 bases removed from V and 7 bases from J, the gap between germline ends came to 18 bases. This chain's CDR3 is CASSHAPGVENIQYF. The CDR3 region has the DNA TGCGCCAGCAGCCACGCGCCAGGAGTCGAGAACATTCAGTACTTC.

V and J are TRBV4-3 and TRBJ2-3, with TRBD2 matching 11 bases. Germline V gives CDR1 LGHNA, CDR2 YSLEER. Germline trimming cut 6 bases from V and 1 base from J; bases unmatched to any gene: 6. The CDR3 sequence is 16 residues long. CDR3 in DNA: TGCGCCAGCAGTGCTAGCGGGAGGTTCGGCACAGATACGCAGTATTTT. Its protein product is CASSASGRFGTDTQYF.

Only a few counts were recorded for this clonotype. V and J are TRBV11-1 and TRBJ2-5; TRBD2 is a possible D gene (5 bases). The V end was cut by 0 bases, the J end by 11 bases, with 13 bases between. CDR1 and CDR2 (germline): SGHAT, FQDESV (reference sequence). This CDR3 is 13 amino acids long. The DNA for the CDR3 is TGTGCCAGCAGCTTAGCCGTGACTAAACCGCAGTACTTC. Its translation is CASSLAVTKPQYF.

This chain links TRBV6-1 with TRBJ1-4; D call uncertain. Per the germline V gene, CDR1 is MNHNS and CDR2 is SASEGT. V was clipped by 2 bases and J by 8 bases, with 18 bases between them. The CDR3 spans 16 residues. The CDR3, as DNA: TGTGCCAGCAGTGAAACCCGGGCTCTGGGTGACGAAAAACTGTTTTTT. Its protein product is CASSETRALGDEKLFF.

This clonotype was counted a few times. The rearrangement links TRBV9 to TRBJ2-3, with a possible D match to TRBD2 (6 bases). The CDR3 consists of 12 residues. The V gene lost 6 bases and the J gene lost 8 bases, with 13 bases spanning the gap. In germline, CDR1 is SGDLS, CDR2 YYNGEE. This chain's CDR3 is CASTPPRGTQYF. DNA for the CDR3: TGTGCCAGCACCCCCCCGCGGGGTACGCAGTATTTT. The complete variable domain, with remaining parts taken from reference TRBV9 and TRBJ2-3, reads DSGVTQTPKHLITATGQRVTLRCSPRSGDLSVYWYQQSLDQGLQFLIQYYNGEERAKGNILERFSAQQFPDLHSELNLSSLELGDSALYFCASTPPRGTQYFGPGTRLTVL.

This clonotype was seen a handful of times. The V call is TRBV20-1, the J call TRBJ1-5; no definite D call. This CDR3 region has 18 residues. With 0 bases removed from V and 4 bases from J, the gap between germline ends came to 22 bases. Germline-derived CDR1 and CDR2 are DFQATT and SNEGSKA (reference sequence). CDR3 loop: CSARDRPGDSSQNQPQHF. The DNA for the CDR3 is TGCAGTGCTAGAGACCGCCCCGGGGATTCGTCCCAGAATCAGCCCCAGCATTTT.

This clonotype was seen a few times. The chain joins TRBV7-8 to TRBJ2-7; weak D call: TRBD2 (6 bases). This CDR3 has 16 residues. CDR1 and CDR2 (germline): SGHVS, FQNEAQ. The V end was cut by 1 base, the J end by 1 base, with 14 bases between. The CDR3 spells CASSLGGGVPSYEQYF. The CDR3 DNA reads as TGTGCCAGCAGCTTAGGGGGCGGGGTACCATCCTACGAGCAGTACTTC.

This chain connects TRBV7-2 to TRBJ1-3, with D perhaps TRBD1 (6 bases). From germline, CDR1 is SGHTA and CDR2 FQGNSA. V lost 5 bases and J 10 bases, leaving 9 bases between the germline ends. This CDR3 spans 11 amino acids. The CDR3 protein is CASSIQGTIYF. The CDR3 nucleotides read TGTGCCAGCAGCATACAGGGAACCATATATTTT.

J is TRBJ2-2 and V is TRBV28; tentatively, D is TRBD1 or TRBD2 (5 bases each). The germline gives CDR1 MDHEN, CDR2 SYDVKM. This CDR3 contains 15 residues. The V and J ends lost 6 bases and 7 bases respectively, with 18 bases between them. The CDR3 loop reads CASRGYWGKDGELFF. CDR3 nucleotides: TGTGCCAGCAGGGGATATTGGGGGAAAGACGGGGAGCTGTTTTTT.

This clonotype was seen a handful of times. The chain couples TRBV9 to TRBJ2-7, with a possible D match to TRBD2 (6 bases). This CDR3 has 14 residues. The germline V gene has CDR1 SGDLS and CDR2 YYNGEE. V was clipped by 4 bases and J by 2 bases, with 13 bases between them. DNA of the CDR3: TGTGCCAGCAGCCCAGGGAGGTTTCCCTACGAGCAGTACTTC. Translation gives CASSPGRFPYEQYF.

A note on this clonotype: At one of its ends the junction is not consistent with the germline gene, which may arise from a read error. The CDR3, as DNA: TGCAGTGCCCCGCGTGGGGCGGGCCCAGGAGAGTCCCAGTACTTC. Protein product: CSAPRGAGPGESQYF. V usage is TRBV20-1 and J usage is TRBJ2-5, with D perhaps TRBD1 or TRBD2 (5 bases each). The CDR3 totals 15 residues. Germline lookup yields CDR1 DFQATT and CDR2 SNEGSKA (reference sequence).

This clonotype was detected only a few times. The chain combines TRBV20-1 with TRBJ1-4; no firm D call. This CDR3 region has 14 residues. Germline CDR1 is DFQATT and CDR2 is SNEGSKA (reference sequence). Trimming cost V 3 bases and J 7 bases, with 15 bases left between them. The CDR3, as DNA: TGCAGTGCTAGTCCCGGGTTTAAAGGTGAAAAACTGTTTTTT. It codes for CSASPGFKGEKLFF.

This chain joins TRBV12-3 or TRBV12-4 and TRBJ2-5; 9 bases agree with TRBD1. The V gene end was trimmed by 7 bases and the J gene end by 5 bases; junction bases not matched to a gene: 14. The CDR3 spans 16 residues. DNA of the CDR3: TGTGCCAGCACCGCCTCCGGGACAGGGCAGGAGGAGACCCAGTACTTC. Its protein is CASTASGTGQEETQYF.

In this sample, this clonotype turned up a few times. The chain employs TRBV25-1 and TRBJ1-4; D is undetermined. The germline V gene encodes CDR1 MGHDK and CDR2 SYGVNS. The CDR3 loop spans 15 amino acids. V lost 7 bases and J lost 0, with 12 bases in between. CDR3 protein: CASKETGTTNEKLFF. The CDR3 region has the DNA TGTGCCAGCAAGGAGACCGGTACAACTAATGAAAAACTGTTTTTT. The complete variable domain, with remaining parts taken from reference TRBV25-1 and TRBJ1-4, reads EADIYQTPRYLVIGTGKKITLECSQTMGHDKMYWYQQDPGMELHLIHYSYGVNSTEKGDLSSESTVSRIRTEHFPLTLESARPSHTSQYLCASKETGTTNEKLFFGSGTQLSVL.

This clonotype was counted between two and nine times. The chain employs TRBV7-2 and TRBJ2-7; D not certain. The CDR3 has 14 amino acids. Trimming pared 0 bases from V and 3 bases from J, leaving 9 bases between. The germline CDR1 and CDR2 sequences are SGHTA and FQGNSA. The CDR3 loop is CASSLAGPSYEQYF. For the CDR3, the DNA is TGTGCCAGCAGCTTAGCTGGGCCTAGCTACGAGCAGTACTTC.

This clonotype was recorded a few times. The CDR3 nucleotides read TGCAGTGCTAGAGATAAAGAACTAGAGATCACAGATACGCAGTATTTT. Translated, it gives CSARDKELEITDTQYF. The chain joins TRBV20-1 to TRBJ2-3; D is possibly TRBD2 (5 bases). Between the trimmed V and J ends, which lost 0 bases and 2 bases, there was a span of 15 bases. The CDR3 consists of 16 residues. CDR1 DFQATT and CDR2 SNEGSKA come from the germline V gene (reference sequence).

The V and J genes are TRBV3-1 and TRBJ2-1; 7 bases are shared with TRBD1. CDR1 is LGHDT and CDR2 is YNNKEL in the germline V gene (reference sequence). The junction had 13 bases not matched to a gene; V was cut back by 3 bases and J by 5 bases. CDR3 length: 17 amino acids. CDR3: CASSHTGARSKNNEQFF. For the CDR3, the DNA is TGTGCCAGCAGCCACACAGGGGCGCGTAGTAAAAACAATGAGCAGTTCTTC.

This chain connects TRBV5-1 to TRBJ2-3, with 10 bases identical to TRBD1. V dropped 3 bases and J dropped 5; count of bases not matched to a gene: 3. Looked up from germline, CDR1 is SGHRS and CDR2 is YFSETQ. The CDR3 is 14 residues long. The CDR3 here is CASSSDRGVDTQYF. DNA of the CDR3: TGCGCCAGCAGCTCGGACAGGGGGGTAGATACGCAGTATTTT.

V usage is TRBV29-1 and J usage is TRBJ2-5; no clear D gene. Germline lookup yields CDR1 SQVTM and CDR2 ANQGSEA. Trimming took 0 bases from V and 5 from J, leaving 13 bases between them. This CDR3 spans 14 amino acids. CDR3 protein: CSVEEGPLGETQYF. In nucleotides, the CDR3 is TGCAGCGTTGAAGAGGGCCCGCTCGGGGAGACCCAGTACTTC.

The V call is TRBV5-1, the J call TRBJ2-1; D is ambiguous. The length of the CDR3 is 11 residues. Deletions cut 7 bases from V and 12 bases from J, with 14 bases between. CDR1 is SGHRS and CDR2 is YFSETQ in the germline V gene. The CDR3 coding sequence is TGCGCCAGCGAGGATTCGGGTCGGCAGTTCTTC. Translating it yields CASEDSGRQFF.

This clonotype was seen only a few times. V is TRBV25-1 and J is TRBJ1-2, with TRBD1 matching over 7 bases. The trim removed 5 bases at V and 7 bases at J, leaving 10 bases unmatched. The CDR3 length is 14 residues. CDR1 is MGHDK, CDR2 SYGVNS, per germline. The CDR3 region is CASSTQDRSGGYTF. CDR3 nucleotides: TGTGCCAGCAGTACCCAGGACAGGTCCGGTGGCTACACCTTC.

This clonotype was detected a few times. The chain employs TRBV29-1 and TRBJ2-3; 8 bases are a match to TRBD1. Germline assignment: CDR1 SQVTM and CDR2 ANQGSEA. V lost 1 base to trimming and J lost 1 base; unmatched junction nucleotides: 4. The CDR3 has 15 residues. DNA for the CDR3: TGCAGCGTTGAAGCTGGGACAGGAGGCACAGATACGCAGTATTTT. This translates into CSVEAGTGGTDTQYF.

This clonotype was detected a few times. The chain combines TRBV20-1 with TRBJ1-2, with TRBD1 matching 9 bases. Germline assignment: CDR1 DFQATT and CDR2 SNEGSKA (reference sequence). V lost 1 base and J lost 14; bases outside the gene matches: 2. This CDR3 has 10 residues. CDR3 in amino acids: CSARGTGATF. Written as DNA, the CDR3 is TGCAGTGCTAGAGGGACAGGGGCAACCTTC.

Ten or more counts support this clonotype. The CDR3 DNA follows: TGTGCCATCAGTGAGGAGATAGGGAGTTACGAGCAGTACTTC. Translated: CAISEEIGSYEQYF. The V and J genes are TRBV10-3 and TRBJ2-7; D is possibly TRBD2 (5 bases). V was pared by 2 bases and J by 4 bases, with 12 bases between. CDR1 and CDR2 (germline): ENHRY, SYGVKD. This CDR3 comprises 14 residues.

The chain couples TRBV5-1 to TRBJ2-7, with 15 bases that match TRBD2. The CDR3 totals 15 residues. Trimming removed 4 bases from V and 4 bases from J; junction bases left unmatched: 3. Germline lookup yields CDR1 SGHRS and CDR2 YFSETQ. The CDR3 DNA is TGCGCCAGCAGCCCCGGGACTAGCGGGAGGTACGAGCAGTACTTC. This sequence encodes CASSPGTSGRYEQYF.

The DNA of the CDR3 is TGTGCCAGCAGCATAGGACTGACACCCTACGAGCAGTACTTC. Translation gives CASSIGLTPYEQYF. V is TRBV7-2 and J is TRBJ2-7, with a possible D match to TRBD2 (5 bases). The CDR3 spans 14 residues. Germline-derived CDR1 and CDR2 are SGHTA and FQGNSA. The V end was cut by 5 bases, the J end by 2 bases, with 13 bases between.

The chain joins TRBV3-1 to TRBJ2-7; no reliable D call. Germline V CDR1 and CDR2: LGHDT, YNNKEL (reference sequence). The CDR3 runs to 16 residues. V was pared by 1 base and J by 3 bases, with 16 bases between. The CDR3 loop reads CASSQGGLVDFYEQYF. The CDR3 coding sequence is TGTGCCAGCAGCCAAGGTGGTTTAGTCGATTTCTACGAGCAGTACTTC.

The chain recombines TRBV20-1 with TRBJ2-7, with D tentatively TRBD2 (5 bases). Germline CDR1 DFQATT, CDR2 SNEGSKA (reference sequence). Deletions cut 3 bases from V and 4 bases from J, with 10 bases between. The CDR3 is 12 residues long. CDR3 coding DNA: TGCAGTGCTAGGAGGGCGACGTACGAGCAGTACTTC. Its protein is CSARRATYEQYF.